This TCR beta chain was profiled in a study of cytomegalovirus exposure and HLA in healthy donors. V was clipped by 2 bases and J by 4 bases; unmatched bases: 9. From germline, CDR1 is SGDLS and CDR2 YYNGEE. The CDR3 loop spans 16 amino acids. Whole-study results and caveats: In a later analysis, compared with equally common non-associated chains, HLA-associated beta chains were more expanded. In an earlier analysis, about 87% or about 30%: the productive usage of most TCR beta V segments. Despite most TCR sequences being rare, some public TCRs occurred in many donors. Presence/absence analyses supposed approximately even sequencing depth among donors.

On this clone itself: Its target is not known.

The PCR contained 60 Vbeta and 13 Jbeta primers. Assay: immunoSEQ multiplex PCR; the TCRdb copy retains only in-frame clones and omits some. The sample table sets out some 130,000 clones. This TCR was sampled from a woman in her thirties or forties in good health and CMV-seronegative. The chain links TRBV9 to TRBJ2-5; 9 bases agree with TRBD1. The sequencing input was PBMCs. The CDR3 reads CASSVVPGTGLETQYF. CDR3 sequence (DNA): TGTGCCAGCAGCGTCGTGCCCGGGACAGGGCTAGAGACCCAGTACTTC.